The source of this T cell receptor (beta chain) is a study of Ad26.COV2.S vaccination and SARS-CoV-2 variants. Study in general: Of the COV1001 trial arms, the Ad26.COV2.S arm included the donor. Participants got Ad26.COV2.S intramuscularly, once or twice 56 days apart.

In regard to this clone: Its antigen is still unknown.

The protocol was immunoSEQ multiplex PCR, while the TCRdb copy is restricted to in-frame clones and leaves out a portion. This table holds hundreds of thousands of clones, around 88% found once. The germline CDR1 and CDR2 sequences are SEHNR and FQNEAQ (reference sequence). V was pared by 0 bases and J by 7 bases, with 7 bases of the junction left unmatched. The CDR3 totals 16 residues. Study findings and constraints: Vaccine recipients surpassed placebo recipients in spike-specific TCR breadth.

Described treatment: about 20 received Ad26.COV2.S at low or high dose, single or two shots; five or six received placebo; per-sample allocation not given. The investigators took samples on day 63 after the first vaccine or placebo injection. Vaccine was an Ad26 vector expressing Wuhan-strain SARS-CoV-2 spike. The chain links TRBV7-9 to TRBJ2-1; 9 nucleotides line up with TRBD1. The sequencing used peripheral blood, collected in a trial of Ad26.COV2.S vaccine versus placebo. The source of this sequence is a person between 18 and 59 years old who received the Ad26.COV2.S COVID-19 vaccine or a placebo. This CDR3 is CASSLAPGQGTNEQFF. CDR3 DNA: TGTGCCAGCAGCTTAGCACCGGGACAGGGTACTAATGAGCAGTTCTTC.